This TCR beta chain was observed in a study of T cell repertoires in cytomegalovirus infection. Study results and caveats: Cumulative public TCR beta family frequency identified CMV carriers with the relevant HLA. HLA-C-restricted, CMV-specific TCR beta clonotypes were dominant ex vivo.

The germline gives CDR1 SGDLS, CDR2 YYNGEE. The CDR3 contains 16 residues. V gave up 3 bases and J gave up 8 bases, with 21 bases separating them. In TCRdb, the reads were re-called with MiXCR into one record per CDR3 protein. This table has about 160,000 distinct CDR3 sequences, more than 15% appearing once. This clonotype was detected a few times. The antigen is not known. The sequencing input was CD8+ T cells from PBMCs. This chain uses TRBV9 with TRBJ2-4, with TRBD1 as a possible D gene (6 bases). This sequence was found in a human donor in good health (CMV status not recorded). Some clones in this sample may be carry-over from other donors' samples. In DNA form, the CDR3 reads TGTGCCAGCAGCGCCGGGACAATGCACCAAAAAGACATTCAGTACTTC. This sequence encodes CASSAGTMHQKDIQYF.